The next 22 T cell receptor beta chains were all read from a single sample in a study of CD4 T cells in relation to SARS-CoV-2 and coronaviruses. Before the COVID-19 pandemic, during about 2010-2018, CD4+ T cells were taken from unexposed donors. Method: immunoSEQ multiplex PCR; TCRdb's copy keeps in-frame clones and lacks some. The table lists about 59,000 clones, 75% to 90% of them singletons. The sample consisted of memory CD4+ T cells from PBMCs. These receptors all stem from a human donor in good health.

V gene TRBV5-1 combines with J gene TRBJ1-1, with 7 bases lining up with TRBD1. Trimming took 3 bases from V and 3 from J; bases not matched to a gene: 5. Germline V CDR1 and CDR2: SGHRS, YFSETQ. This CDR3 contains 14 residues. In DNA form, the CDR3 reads TGCGCCAGCAGCTCCAGGGGGAGTGACACTGAAGCTTTCTTT. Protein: CASSSRGSDTEAFF.

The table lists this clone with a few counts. This CDR3 is CASSEALRRNQPQHF. CDR3 coding DNA: TGTGCCAGCAGTGAAGCGCTTCGACGAAATCAGCCCCAGCATTTT. The rearrangement joins TRBV2 to TRBJ1-5; no firm D call. Germline V gene data show CDR1 as SNHLY and CDR2 as FYNNEI. Trimming shortened V by 0 bases and J by 4 bases, and 10 bases separated the two germline ends. This CDR3 is built from 15 residues. The full variable domain, rest sourced from reference TRBV2 and TRBJ1-5, is EPEVTQTPSHQVTQMGQEVILRCVPISNHLYFYWYRQILGQKVEFLVSFYNNEISEKSEIFDDQFSVERPDGSNFTLKIRSTKLEDSAMYFCASSEALRRNQPQHFGDGTRLSIL.

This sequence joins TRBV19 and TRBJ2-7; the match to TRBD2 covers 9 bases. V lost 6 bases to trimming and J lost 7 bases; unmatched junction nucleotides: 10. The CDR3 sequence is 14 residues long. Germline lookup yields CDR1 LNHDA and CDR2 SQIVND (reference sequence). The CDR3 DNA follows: TGTGCCAGTAGGACCGCGGGAGGGCCGGGGGAGCAGTACTTC. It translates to CASRTAGGPGEQYF.

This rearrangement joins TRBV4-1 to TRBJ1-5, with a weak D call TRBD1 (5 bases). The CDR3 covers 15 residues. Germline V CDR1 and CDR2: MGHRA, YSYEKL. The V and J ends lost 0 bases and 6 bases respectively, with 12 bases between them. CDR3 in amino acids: CASSQDAGYSQPQHF. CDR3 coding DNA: TGCGCCAGCAGCCAAGACGCAGGGTATAGTCAGCCCCAGCATTTT.

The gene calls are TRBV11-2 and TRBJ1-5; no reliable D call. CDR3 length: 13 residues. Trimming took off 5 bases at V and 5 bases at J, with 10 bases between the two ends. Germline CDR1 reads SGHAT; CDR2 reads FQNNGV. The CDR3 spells CASSPGSHQPQHF. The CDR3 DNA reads TGTGCCAGCAGCCCGGGATCCCATCAGCCCCAGCATTTT.

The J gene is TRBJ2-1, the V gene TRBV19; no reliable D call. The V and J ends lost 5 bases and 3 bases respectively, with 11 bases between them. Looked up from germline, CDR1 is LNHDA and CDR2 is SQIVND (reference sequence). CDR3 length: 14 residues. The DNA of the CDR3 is TGTGCCAGTAGTGACCCCGTGGTCTACAATGAGCAGTTCTTC. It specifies CASSDPVVYNEQFF.

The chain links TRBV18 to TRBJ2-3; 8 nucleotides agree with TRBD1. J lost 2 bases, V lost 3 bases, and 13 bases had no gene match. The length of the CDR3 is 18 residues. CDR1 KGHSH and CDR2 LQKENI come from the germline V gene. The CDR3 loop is CASSPKPGTGGNTDTQYF. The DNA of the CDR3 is TGTGCCAGCTCACCGAAACCTGGGACAGGCGGGAACACAGATACGCAGTATTTT.

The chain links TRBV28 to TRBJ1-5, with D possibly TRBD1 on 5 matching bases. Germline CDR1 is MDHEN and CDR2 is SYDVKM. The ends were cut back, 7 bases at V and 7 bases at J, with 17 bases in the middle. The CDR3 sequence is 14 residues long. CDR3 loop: CASTAGHLKQPQHF. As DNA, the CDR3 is TGTGCCAGCACCGCTGGACACCTGAAACAGCCCCAGCATTTT.

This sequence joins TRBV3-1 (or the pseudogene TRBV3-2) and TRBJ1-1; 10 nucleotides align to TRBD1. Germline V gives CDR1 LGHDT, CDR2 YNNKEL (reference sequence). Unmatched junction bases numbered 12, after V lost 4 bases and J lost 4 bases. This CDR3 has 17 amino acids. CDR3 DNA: TGTGCCAGCAGCCCTCGGGACAGGGGAACAGGGGGCACTGAAGCTTTCTTT. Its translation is CASSPRDRGTGGTEAFF.

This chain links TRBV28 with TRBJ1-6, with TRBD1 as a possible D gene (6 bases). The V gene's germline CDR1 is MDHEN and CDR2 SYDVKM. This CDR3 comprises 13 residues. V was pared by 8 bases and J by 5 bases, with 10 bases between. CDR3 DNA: TGTGCCAGCCGGCAGGGGAATAATTCACCCCTCCACTTT. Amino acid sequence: CASRQGNNSPLHF.

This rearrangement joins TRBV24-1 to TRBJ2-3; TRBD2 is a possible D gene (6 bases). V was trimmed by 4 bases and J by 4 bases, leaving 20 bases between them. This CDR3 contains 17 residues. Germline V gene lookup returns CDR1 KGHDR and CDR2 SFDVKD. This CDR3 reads CATSEVSSGGMADTQYF. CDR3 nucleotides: TGTGCCACCAGTGAGGTTAGCAGTGGCGGGATGGCAGATACGCAGTATTTT.

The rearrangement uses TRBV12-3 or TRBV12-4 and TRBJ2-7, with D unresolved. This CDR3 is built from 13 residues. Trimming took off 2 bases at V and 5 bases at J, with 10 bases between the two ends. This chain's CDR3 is CASSLTRSNEQYF. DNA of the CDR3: TGTGCCAGCAGTTTAACGCGAAGTAACGAGCAGTACTTC.

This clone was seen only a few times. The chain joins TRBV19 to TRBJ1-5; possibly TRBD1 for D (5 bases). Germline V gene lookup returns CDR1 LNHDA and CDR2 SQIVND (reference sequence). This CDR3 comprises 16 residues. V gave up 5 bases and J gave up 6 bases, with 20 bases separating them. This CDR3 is CASSPQYQGVGQPQHF. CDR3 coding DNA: TGTGCCAGTAGTCCACAATACCAGGGAGTTGGTCAGCCCCAGCATTTT.

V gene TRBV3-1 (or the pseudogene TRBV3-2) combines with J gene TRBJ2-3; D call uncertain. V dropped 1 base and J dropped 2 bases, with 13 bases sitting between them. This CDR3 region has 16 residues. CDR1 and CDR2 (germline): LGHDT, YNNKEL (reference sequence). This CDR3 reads CASSQGEKGPTDTQYF. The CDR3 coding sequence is TGTGCCAGCAGCCAAGGCGAAAAGGGCCCCACAGATACGCAGTATTTT.

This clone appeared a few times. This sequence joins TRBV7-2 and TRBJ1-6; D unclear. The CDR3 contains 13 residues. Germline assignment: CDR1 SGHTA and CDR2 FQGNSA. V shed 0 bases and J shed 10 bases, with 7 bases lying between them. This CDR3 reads CASSLASNSPLHF. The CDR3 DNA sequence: TGTGCCAGCAGCTTAGCGAGTAACTCACCCCTCCACTTT.

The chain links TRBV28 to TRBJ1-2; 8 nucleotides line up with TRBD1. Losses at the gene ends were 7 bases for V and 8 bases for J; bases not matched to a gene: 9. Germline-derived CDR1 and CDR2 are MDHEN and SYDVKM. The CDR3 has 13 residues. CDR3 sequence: CASIPGQASGYTF. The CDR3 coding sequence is TGTGCCAGCATCCCGGGACAGGCGTCCGGCTACACCTTC.

CDR3 nucleotide sequence: TGCGCCAGCAGCCCGGGACAGAGTGGAAACACCATATATTTT. As protein: CASSPGQSGNTIYF. The V gene is TRBV5-1, the J gene TRBJ1-3, with 7 bases matching TRBD1. Trimming took 4 bases from V and 3 from J; bases not matched to a gene: 4. This CDR3 region has 14 residues. The germline gives CDR1 SGHRS, CDR2 YFSETQ.

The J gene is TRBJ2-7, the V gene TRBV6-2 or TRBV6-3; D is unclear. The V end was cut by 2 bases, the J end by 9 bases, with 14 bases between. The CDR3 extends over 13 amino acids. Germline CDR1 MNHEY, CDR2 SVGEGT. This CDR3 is CASSYPRARGQYF. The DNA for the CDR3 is TGTGCCAGCAGTTACCCCCGAGCCCGCGGGCAGTACTTC.

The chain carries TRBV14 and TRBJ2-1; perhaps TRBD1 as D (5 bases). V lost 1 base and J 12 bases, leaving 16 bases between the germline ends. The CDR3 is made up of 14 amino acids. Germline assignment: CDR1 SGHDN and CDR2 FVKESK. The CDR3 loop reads CASSQGYQGVGQFF. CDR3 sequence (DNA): TGTGCCAGCAGCCAAGGGTATCAAGGGGTGGGGCAGTTCTTC.

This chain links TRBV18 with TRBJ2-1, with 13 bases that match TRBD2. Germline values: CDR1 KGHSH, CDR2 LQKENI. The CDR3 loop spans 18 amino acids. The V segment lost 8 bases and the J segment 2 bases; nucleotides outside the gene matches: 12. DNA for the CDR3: TGTGCCAGCGCCGGACTAGCGGGAGTGGTCAGTACCTACAATGAGCAGTTCTTC. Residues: CASAGLAGVVSTYNEQFF.

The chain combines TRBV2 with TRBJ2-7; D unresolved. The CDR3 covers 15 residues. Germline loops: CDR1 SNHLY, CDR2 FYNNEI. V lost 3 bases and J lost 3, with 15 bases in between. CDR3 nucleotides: TGTGCCAGCAGTGAGGGTGGTCTAGTCAGCTACGAGCAGTACTTC. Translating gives CASSEGGLVSYEQYF. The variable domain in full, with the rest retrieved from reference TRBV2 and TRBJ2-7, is EPEVTQTPSHQVTQMGQEVILRCVPISNHLYFYWYRQILGQKVEFLVSFYNNEISEKSEIFDDQFSVERPDGSNFTLKIRSTKLEDSAMYFCASSEGGLVSYEQYFGPGTRLTVT.

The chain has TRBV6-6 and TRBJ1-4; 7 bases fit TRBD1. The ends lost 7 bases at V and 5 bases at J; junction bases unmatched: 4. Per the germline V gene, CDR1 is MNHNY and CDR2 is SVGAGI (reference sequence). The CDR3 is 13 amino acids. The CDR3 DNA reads TGTGCCAGCACTGGCAGGGGGAATGAAAAACTGTTTTTT. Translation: CASTGRGNEKLFF.